Listed here are 20 T cell receptor beta chains from one sample, sequenced in a study of T cell repertoires in cytomegalovirus infection. TCRdb used MiXCR to reprocess the reads, holding one entry per CDR3 protein. The table has roughly 630,000 distinct CDR3 sequences, roughly a quarter seen once. Sequencing input: CD8+ T cells from PBMCs. The receptor set was obtained from a human donor in good health (CMV status not recorded). Some clones in this sample may be carry-over from other donors' samples.

There are many counts of this clonotype. V and J are TRBV19 and TRBJ2-7; maybe TRBD1 (6 bases). The CDR3 sequence is 15 residues long. Germline V gene data show CDR1 as LNHDA and CDR2 as SQIVND (reference sequence). V was shortened by 3 bases and J by 7 bases, with 19 bases between the two germline ends. CDR3 in DNA: TGTGCCAGTAGTATCAAGGGGGAACGGCATCGAGAGCAGTACTTC. Protein sequence: CASSIKGERHREQYF.

At least ten counts were recorded for this clonotype. The chain employs TRBV7-9 and TRBJ2-3; 12 nucleotides match TRBD2. Germline V gene data show CDR1 as SEHNR and CDR2 as FQNEAQ (reference sequence). The CDR3 contains 18 residues. V gave up 3 bases and J gave up 4 bases; unmatched junction bases: 11. The CDR3 coding sequence is TGTGCCAGCAGCTTCGCTCGGCGACTAGCGGGGGAGGCAGATACGCAGTATTTT. Translated: CASSFARRLAGEADTQYF.

This clonotype was seen only a few times. The V call is TRBV20-1, the J call TRBJ2-2; 8 positions match TRBD1. Germline V gene lookup returns CDR1 DFQATT and CDR2 SNEGSKA (reference sequence). V gave up 4 bases and J gave up 3 bases; unmatched junction bases: 7. The CDR3 spans 15 residues. The CDR3 DNA sequence: TGCAGTGCTAACGGACAGGGCATTTACACCGGGGAGCTGTTTTTT. Translated: CSANGQGIYTGELFF.

The V call is TRBV20-1, the J call TRBJ1-5; a possible D gene is TRBD1 (5 bases). V gave up 6 bases and J gave up 5 bases, with 8 bases separating them. The CDR3 extends over 11 amino acids. Germline CDR1 is DFQATT and CDR2 is SNEGSKA (reference sequence). CDR3 in DNA: TGCAGTGCCGGGGGGGATCAGCCCCAGCATTTT. It is translated as CSAGGDQPQHF.

This clonotype was picked up many times. This chain joins TRBV6-5 and TRBJ2-5; maybe TRBD1 (6 bases). Trimming took 4 bases from V and 1 from J, leaving 19 bases between them. Per germline, CDR1 MNHEY and CDR2 SVGAGI. The CDR3 contains 17 residues. The CDR3 region is CASSSRLDRSRQETQYF. For the CDR3, the DNA is TGTGCCAGCAGTTCCCGCCTCGACAGGAGCCGCCAAGAGACCCAGTACTTC.

Comments on this clonotype: A much more abundant neighbour one base away suggests this may be a read error. The V and J genes are TRBV7-9 and TRBJ2-7; tentatively, D is TRBD1 (6 bases). In germline, CDR1 is SEHNR, CDR2 FQNEAQ (reference sequence). The germline V and J ends were trimmed by 6 bases and 5 bases, with 20 bases remaining between them. This CDR3 contains 15 residues. The CDR3, as DNA: TGTGCCAGCAGTTTGCTACTCGACAGGTTCCACGAGCAGTACTTC. Encoded protein: CASSLLLDRFHEQYF.

This clonotype appeared a few times. The chain uses TRBV14 and TRBJ2-1, with 9 bases matching TRBD1. The germline gives CDR1 SGHDN, CDR2 FVKESK. The CDR3 has 15 residues. The V and J ends lost 2 bases and 9 bases, in that order; junction bases with no gene match: 8. In nucleotides, the CDR3 is TGTGCCAGCAGCCAATGGACAGGGGATGATGGTGAGCAGTTCTTC. Encoded protein: CASSQWTGDDGEQFF.

About this clonotype: A junction boundary mismatches the germline segment, possibly from a read error. CDR3: CAGSLAGLRNTEAFF. CDR3 nucleotide sequence: TGTGCCGGCAGTTTAGCAGGGTTGAGGAACACTGAAGCTTTCTTT. This rearrangement joins TRBV6-2 or TRBV6-3 to TRBJ1-1, with D tentatively TRBD1 (5 bases). Germline V gives CDR1 MNHEY, CDR2 SVGEGT. The CDR3 sequence is 15 residues long.

There are a few counts of this clonotype. The V gene is TRBV5-4, the J gene TRBJ2-7; D not certain. The CDR3 runs 15 residues. Germline V gives CDR1 SGHNT, CDR2 YYREEE (reference sequence). The ends were cut back, 3 bases at V and 0 bases at J, with 13 bases in the middle. The CDR3 nucleotides are TGTGCCAGCAGCTCCAAACACGGAACCTCCTACGAGCAGTACGTC. Translating gives CASSSKHGTSYEQYV.

The chain uses TRBV27 and TRBJ2-5, with 8 bases that match TRBD1. The length of the CDR3 is 14 residues. The germline V gene encodes CDR1 MNHEY and CDR2 SMNVEV (reference sequence). Trimming removed 6 bases from V and 5 bases from J; junction bases left unmatched: 8. This CDR3 reads CASRHSGGGETQYF. CDR3 coding DNA: TGTGCCAGCAGACATTCAGGGGGCGGGGAGACCCAGTACTTC.

This clonotype was recorded many times. This chain uses TRBV7-2 with TRBJ1-5; D not certain. CDR3 size: 15 residues. Germline-derived CDR1 and CDR2 are SGHTA and FQGNSA. The V end lost 5 bases, the J end lost 0 bases, and 11 bases lay between the germline ends. In DNA, the CDR3 is TGTGCCAGCAGCCCCCTATCATATAGCAATCAGCCCCAGCATTTT. Its protein is CASSPLSYSNQPQHF. The complete variable domain, with remaining parts taken from reference TRBV7-2 and TRBJ1-5, reads GAGVSQSPSNKVTEKGKDVELRCDPISGHTALYWYRQSLGQGLEFLIYFQGNSAPDKSGLPSDRFSAERTGGSVSTLTIQRTQQEDSAVYLCASSPLSYSNQPQHFGDGTRLSIL.

In its sample, this clonotype was seen a few times. The chain links TRBV12-5 to TRBJ2-1; D ambiguous. Germline CDR1 reads LGHNT; CDR2 reads FRNRAP. The ends were cut back, 0 bases at V and 6 bases at J, with 12 bases in the middle. The length of the CDR3 is 15 residues. This CDR3 is CASGLVPVSTNEQFF. CDR3 in DNA: TGTGCTAGTGGTTTGGTACCCGTGTCCACCAATGAGCAGTTCTTC.

As regards this clonotype: A read error may produce the germline difference seen at one junction end. V and J are TRBV11-2 and TRBJ1-1; 7 bases fit TRBD1. The CDR3 totals 16 residues. The germline V gene has CDR1 SGHAT and CDR2 FQNNGV. The CDR3 DNA follows: TGTGCCAGCAGCTTGTGGACAGGTGATATGAACACTAAAGCTTTCTTT. Protein sequence: CASSLWTGDMNTKAFF.

This clonotype was detected ten times or more. This rearrangement joins TRBV28 to TRBJ2-2, with 7 bases aligning to TRBD1. V trimming: 4 bases; J trimming: 4 bases; junction bases outside the gene matches: 6. Per the germline V gene, CDR1 is MDHEN and CDR2 is SYDVKM. The length of the CDR3 is 15 residues. CDR3 in DNA: TGTGCCAGCAGTTCCACGACAGGGCCCACCGGGGAGCTGTTTTTT. Translation: CASSSTTGPTGELFF.

This clonotype has only a few counts. The rearrangement uses TRBV29-1 and TRBJ1-3; D ambiguous. CDR3 length equals 12 residues. CDR1 and CDR2 (germline): SQVTM, ANQGSEA. Trimming removed 4 bases at V and 11 bases at J, with 15 bases between. This CDR3 is CSVATAEGAIYF. The CDR3 DNA reads as TGCAGCGTTGCGACCGCCGAGGGCGCCATATATTTT.

The chain is built from TRBV7-2 and TRBJ2-3; 11 positions agree with TRBD2. The germline gives CDR1 SGHTA, CDR2 FQGNSA. With 3 bases clipped from V and 0 bases from J, the junction kept 5 bases outside the gene matches. CDR3 size: 17 residues. The CDR3, as DNA: TGTGCCAGCAGCTTGTTAGCGGGGGGGATAAGCACAGATACGCAGTATTTT. It yields the protein CASSLLAGGISTDTQYF.

The V call is TRBV6-1, the J call TRBJ2-7, with 7 bases lining up with TRBD1. The germline CDR1 and CDR2 sequences are MNHNS and SASEGT. The CDR3 contains 15 residues. Trimming cost V 5 bases and J 2 bases; bases outside gene matches: 9. The CDR3, as DNA: TGTGCCAGCAGTTACATGGGGACAGCCCCCTACGAGCAGTACGTC. Amino acid sequence: CASSYMGTAPYEQYV.

J is TRBJ2-7 and V is TRBV14; D is unresolved. The CDR3 contains 15 residues. The germline V gene encodes CDR1 SGHDN and CDR2 FVKESK. With 1 base removed from V and 0 bases from J, the gap between germline ends came to 10 bases. The CDR3: CASSQGRGGSYEQYV. The DNA of the CDR3 is TGTGCCAGCAGCCAAGGGAGAGGTGGCTCCTACGAGCAGTACGTC.

The sample holds a few counts of this clonotype. The V and J genes are TRBV2 and TRBJ2-7; 12 positions agree with TRBD2. This CDR3 is built from 14 residues. The V segment lost 6 bases and the J segment 3 bases; nucleotides outside the gene matches: 3. Germline CDR1 reads SNHLY; CDR2 reads FYNNEI. The CDR3 spells CASRTTSGGYEQYF. As DNA, the CDR3 is TGTGCCAGCAGAACGACTAGCGGGGGCTACGAGCAGTACTTC.

The chain combines TRBV28 with TRBJ2-5, with 10 bases aligning to TRBD2. Germline V gives CDR1 MDHEN, CDR2 SYDVKM. The CDR3 covers 16 residues. V gave up 3 bases and J gave up 2 bases; unmatched junction bases: 6. CDR3 region: CASSFPLAGEQETQYF. In DNA, the CDR3 is TGTGCCAGCAGTTTTCCCCTAGCGGGGGAGCAAGAGACCCAGTACTTC.